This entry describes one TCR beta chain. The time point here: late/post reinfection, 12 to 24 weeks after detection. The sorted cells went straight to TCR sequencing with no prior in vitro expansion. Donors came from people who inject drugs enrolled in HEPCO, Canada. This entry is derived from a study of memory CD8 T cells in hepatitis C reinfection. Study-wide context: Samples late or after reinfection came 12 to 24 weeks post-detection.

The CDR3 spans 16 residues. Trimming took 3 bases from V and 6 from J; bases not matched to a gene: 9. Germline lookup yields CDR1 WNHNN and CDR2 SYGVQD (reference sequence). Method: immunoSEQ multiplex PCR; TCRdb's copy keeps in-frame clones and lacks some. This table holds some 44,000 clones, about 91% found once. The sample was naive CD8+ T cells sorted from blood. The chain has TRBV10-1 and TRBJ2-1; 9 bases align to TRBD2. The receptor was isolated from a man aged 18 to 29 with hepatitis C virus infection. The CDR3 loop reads CASSDGTSFTGNEQFF. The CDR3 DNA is TGCGCCAGCAGTGACGGGACTAGCTTCACGGGCAATGAGCAGTTCTTC.